This is a list of T cell receptor beta chains from one sample in a study of T cells and Merkel cell carcinoma outcomes. Assay: immunoSEQ multiplex PCR; the TCRdb copy retains only in-frame clones and omits some. Of 15,000 or so clones listed, 85% to 90% are singletons. Sequencing was carried out using tumor tissue from Merkel cell carcinoma. These receptors were obtained from a human donor with Merkel cell carcinoma. Each CDR3 is given with its conserved first and last residue. D genes are given only for firm matches. Rows give clone size only sometimes, using once, few, many, or a class for an expanded clone.

v_call	d_call	j_call	clone_size	cdr3_nt	cdr3_aa
TRBV30	.	TRBJ1-3	.	TGTGCCTGGGCAGGGGCTGGAAACACCATATATTTT	CAWAGAGNTIYF
TRBV2	.	TRBJ1-1	.	TGTGCCAGCAGCTCCGGGACGGAGAACACTGAAGCTTTCTTT	CASSSGTENTEAFF
TRBV28	TRBD2	TRBJ2-7	.	TGTGCCAACAGTTCCCCGGGACTAGCGGCCTACGAGCAGTACTTC	CANSSPGLAAYEQYF
TRBV9	TRBD2	TRBJ2-1	.	TGTGCCAGCAGCGCAGACACGGGACTAGCGGGATGGGATGAGCAGTTCTTC	CASSADTGLAGWDEQFF
TRBV9	.	TRBJ2-7	once	TGTGCCAGCAGCGCCGGGGCCCCCTCCTACGAGCAGTACTTC	CASSAGAPSYEQYF
TRBV6-1	TRBD1	TRBJ2-7	.	TGTGCCACCCTACTGATAGACAGGGGTTACGAGCAGTACTTT	CATLLIDRGYEQYF
TRBV15	.	TRBJ1-5	.	TGTGCCACCAGCAGAGTAGGGGGAGTTGGTCAGCCCCAGCATTTT	CATSRVGGVGQPQHF
TRBV5-5	.	TRBJ1-1	.	TGTGCCAGCAGCGCCCGGTGGGGTGGCACTGAAGCTTTCTTT	CASSARWGGTEAFF
TRBV21-1	.	TRBJ1-6	.	TGTGCCAGCAGCAGGGGTAGGGAATCACCCCTCCACTTT	CASSRGRESPLHF
TRBV7-8	TRBD1	TRBJ2-7	.	TGTGCCAGCAGCTCCTACCGGGACAGCTACGAGCAGTACTTC	CASSSYRDSYEQYF
TRBV9	.	TRBJ2-3	.	TGTGCCAGCGCCTCCTTCCAGGGAAGCGAGGTCCCAGATACGCAGTATTTT	CASASFQGSEVPDTQYF
TRBV5-5	TRBD1	TRBJ1-4	.	TGTGCCAGCAGCTCAAAACAGGGGGGCGTAGTTGGGGAAAAACTGTTTTTT	CASSSKQGGVVGEKLFF
TRBV4-1	.	TRBJ2-7	.	TGCGCCAGCAGCCAGCCGGACCGCATCTACGAGCAGTACTTC	CASSQPDRIYEQYF
TRBV19	.	TRBJ2-5	.	TGTGCCAGTAGTATGACGTACCAAGAGACCCAGTACTTC	CASSMTYQETQYF
TRBV7-8	.	TRBJ2-3	once	TGTGCCAGCAGCTTAGACCCTTTGCGGGCCCGCACAGATACGCAGTATTTT	CASSLDPLRARTDTQYF
TRBV29-1	.	TRBJ1-1	.	TGCAGCGTCCAGGAGAACACTGAAGCTTTCTTT	CSVQENTEAFF
TRBV5-6	TRBD2	TRBJ2-5	.	TGTGCCAGCAGCTTGGGACTAGCGGGGGAGTATGAAGAGACCCAGTACTTC	CASSLGLAGEYEETQYF
TRBV5-1	.	TRBJ2-7	.	TGCGCCAGCAGCTTGGCACTTTCCTACGAGCAGTACTTC	CASSLALSYEQYF
TRBV28	TRBD2	TRBJ2-3	large	TGTGCCAGCAGTTTCCCCGTAGCGGGACGAAGCACAGATACGCAGTATTTT	CASSFPVAGRSTDTQYF
TRBV19	TRBD2	TRBJ2-4	.	TGTGCCAGTAGTATAGTTCAGGGAGGGAACATTCAGTACTTC	CASSIVQGGNIQYF
TRBV5-1	.	TRBJ2-2	few	TGCGCCAGCCGTACTGGGACATCCTCTATAACCGGGGAGCTGTTTTTT	CASRTGTSSITGELFF
TRBV23-1	.	TRBJ2-5	.	TGCGCCAGCAGGGCAGCTCAAGAGACCCAGTACTTC	CASRAAQETQYF
TRBV30	TRBD2	TRBJ2-5	.	TGTGCCTGGAGACCTAGGACTAGCGGGAGGGGTGGAGAGACCCAGTACTTC	CAWRPRTSGRGGETQYF
TRBV30	.	TRBJ2-7	.	TGTGCCTGGAGTGTAGGGGGGGACTCCTACGAGCAGTACTTC	CAWSVGGDSYEQYF
TRBV15	.	TRBJ2-7	.	TGTGCCACCAGCGTGAAAAACTCCTACAAGCAGTACTTC	CATSVKNSYKQYF
TRBV9	.	TRBJ1-5	.	TGTGCCAGCAGCGTTGGACTGAACAATCAGCCCCAGCATTTT	CASSVGLNNQPQHF
TRBV30	.	TRBJ1-4	once	TGTGCCTGGAGTAAATATCCGACAGGCCGGGCAGAACTGTTTTTT	CAWSKYPTGRAELFF
TRBV9	.	TRBJ2-1	once	TGTGCCAGCAGCGCCCTAACAGGGCAGGACAATGAGCAGTTCTTC	CASSALTGQDNEQFF
TRBV5-1	.	TRBJ2-7	few	TGCGCCAGCAGCCACGGCTATATAGGGTACGAGCAGTACTTC	CASSHGYIGYEQYF